Listed here are 13 T cell receptor beta chains from one sample, sequenced in a study of CD8+ T cells in alopecia areata. Sequencing templates came from extracted RNA that was reverse transcribed into cDNA. TCRdb keeps only in-frame clones here, not all; method: immunoSEQ multiplex PCR. This table holds around 100,000 clones, 55% found once. Sequenced material: CD4+ T cells sorted from blood. The source of these receptors is a human donor in good health.

This clone was counted only a few times. The J gene is TRBJ1-3, the V gene TRBV29-1; D might be TRBD1 (5 bases). The germline V and J ends were trimmed by 4 bases and 0 bases, with 10 bases remaining between them. This CDR3 has 14 amino acids. The germline gives CDR1 SQVTM, CDR2 ANQGSEA. The DNA of the CDR3 is TGCAGCGTTGGGGGCAAGAGCTCTGGAAACACCATATATTTT. This gives the protein CSVGGKSSGNTIYF.

The chain carries TRBV5-1 and TRBJ2-7; 11 positions match TRBD1. The CDR3 has 14 amino acids. Germline CDR1 SGHRS, CDR2 YFSETQ. V shed 4 bases and J 3 bases; nucleotides not matched to a gene: 3. CDR3 bases: TGCGCCAGCAGCGCCGGGACAGGGGGCTACGAGCAGTACTTC. This encodes CASSAGTGGYEQYF.

This sequence joins TRBV5-1 and TRBJ2-7; 7 bases agree with TRBD1. After removal of 0 bases from V and 3 bases from J, the junction contained 3 bases not matched to a gene. Germline lookup yields CDR1 SGHRS and CDR2 YFSETQ. CDR3 length: 14 residues. The CDR3 spells CASSLEGAFYEQYF. CDR3 bases: TGCGCCAGCAGCTTGGAGGGGGCATTCTACGAGCAGTACTTC.

The chain couples TRBV7-9 to TRBJ2-5; D is unresolved. Germline V gives CDR1 SEHNR, CDR2 FQNEAQ (reference sequence). V shed 5 bases and J shed 5 bases, with 15 bases lying between them. This CDR3 is built from 14 residues. Written as DNA, the CDR3 is TGTGCCAGCAGCCTTCGTGTAGATGGGGAGACCCAGTACTTC. Amino acid sequence: CASSLRVDGETQYF. Full variable domain (remainder filled in from reference TRBV7-9 and TRBJ2-5): DTGVSQNPRHKITKRGQNVTFRCDPISEHNRLYWYRQTLGQGPEFLTYFQNEAQLEKSRLLSDRFSAERPKGSFSTLEIQRTEQGDSAMYLCASSLRVDGETQYFGPGTRLLVL.

The V call is TRBV29-1, the J call TRBJ2-3, with 12 nucleotides matching TRBD2. The CDR3 totals 13 residues. Germline CDR1 SQVTM, CDR2 ANQGSEA. Trimming at V came to 3 bases and at J to 5 bases, leaving 0 bases not matched to a gene. CDR3 amino acids: CSVETSGGDTQYF. DNA of the CDR3: TGCAGCGTTGAGACTAGCGGGGGAGATACGCAGTATTTT.

The chain joins TRBV6-1 to TRBJ2-3; 9 bases are shared with TRBD2. The CDR3 is 14 residues long. Per germline, CDR1 MNHNS and CDR2 SASEGT. The V gene end was trimmed by 7 bases and the J gene end by 1 base; junction bases not matched to a gene: 3. CDR3 amino acids: CASNLAGGTDTQYF. DNA for the CDR3: TGTGCCAGCAATTTAGCGGGGGGCACAGATACGCAGTATTTT.

This clone was seen a few times. The V call is TRBV2, the J call TRBJ2-3, with TRBD2 as a possible D gene (7 bases). Germline assignment: CDR1 SNHLY and CDR2 FYNNEI. Between the trimmed V and J ends, which lost 6 bases and 4 bases, there was a span of 14 bases. CDR3 size: 14 residues. Written as DNA, the CDR3 is TGTGCCAGCAGCTACGGGGGGCCGGCAGATACGCAGTATTTT. It yields the protein CASSYGGPADTQYF.

This CDR3 is CASSDLIPGQRNSPLHF. In DNA form, the CDR3 reads TGTGCCAGCAGTGATCTCATCCCGGGACAGCGAAATTCACCCCTCCACTTT. The V gene is TRBV6-1, the J gene TRBJ1-6; 7 nucleotides line up with TRBD1. The CDR3 consists of 17 residues. J lost 7 bases, V lost 3 bases, and 12 bases had no gene match. CDR1 is MNHNS, CDR2 SASEGT, per germline.

This clone was seen a few times. CDR3 residues: CASSLVGTADTEAFF. The CDR3, as DNA: TGTGCCAGCAGCTTAGTTGGAACCGCGGACACTGAAGCTTTCTTT. The V and J genes are TRBV11-2 and TRBJ1-1; D is ambiguous. Trimming pared 1 base from V and 3 bases from J, leaving 12 bases between. The CDR3 runs 15 residues. The V gene's germline CDR1 is SGHAT and CDR2 FQNNGV.

V usage is TRBV18 and J usage is TRBJ2-3; the match to TRBD2 covers 9 bases. V lost 5 bases to trimming and J lost 2 bases; unmatched junction nucleotides: 5. This CDR3 is built from 15 residues. Per the germline V gene, CDR1 is KGHSH and CDR2 is LQKENI. CDR3 sequence (DNA): TGTGCCAGCTCAAGTACTAGCGGGTACACAGATACGCAGTATTTT. Translated, it gives CASSSTSGYTDTQYF.

This clone was counted ten times or more. Other DNA sequences from this sample encode an identical CDR3 as well. This chain links TRBV5-1 with TRBJ2-1; D not resolved. CDR1 and CDR2 (germline): SGHRS, YFSETQ. The CDR3 has 13 residues. With 0 bases removed from V and 0 bases from J, the gap between germline ends came to 1 base. In nucleotides, the CDR3 is TGCGCCAGCAGCTTGGGCTCCTACAATGAGCAGTTCTTC. It yields the protein CASSLGSYNEQFF.

The genes are TRBV7-9 and TRBJ1-5; perhaps TRBD1 as D (5 bases). Trimming stripped 4 bases from V and 1 base from J, with 11 bases between. Germline CDR1 SEHNR, CDR2 FQNEAQ (reference sequence). This CDR3 comprises 15 residues. Written as DNA, the CDR3 is TGTGCCAGCAGCTCGGGACCATCGAGCAATCAGCCCCAGCATTTT. This gives the protein CASSSGPSSNQPQHF.

This sequence joins TRBV18 and TRBJ2-5; no clear D gene. Germline values: CDR1 KGHSH, CDR2 LQKENI. V gave up 3 bases and J gave up 2 bases, with 4 bases separating them. The CDR3 is made up of 12 amino acids. Written as DNA, the CDR3 is TGTGCCAGCTCACCGGGTCAAGAGACCCAGTACTTC. It specifies CASSPGQETQYF.